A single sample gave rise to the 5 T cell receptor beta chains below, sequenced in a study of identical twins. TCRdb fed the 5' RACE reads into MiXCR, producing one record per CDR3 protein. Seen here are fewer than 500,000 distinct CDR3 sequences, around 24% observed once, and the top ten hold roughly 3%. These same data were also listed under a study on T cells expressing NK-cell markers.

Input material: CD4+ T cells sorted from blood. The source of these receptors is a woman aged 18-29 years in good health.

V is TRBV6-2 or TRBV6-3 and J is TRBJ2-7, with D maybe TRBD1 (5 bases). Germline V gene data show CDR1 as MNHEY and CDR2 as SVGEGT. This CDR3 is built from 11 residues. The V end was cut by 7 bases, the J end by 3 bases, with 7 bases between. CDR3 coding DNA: TGTGCCAGCATCCAGGGCTACGAGCAGTACTTC. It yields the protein CASIQGYEQYF.

The CDR3: CASSFRPAPDTQYF. Here the CDR3 DNA reads TGTGCCAGCAGTTTCAGGCCCGCTCCAGATACGCAGTATTTT. V is TRBV12-3 or TRBV12-4 and J is TRBJ2-3; D unclear. The CDR3 length is 14 residues. With 3 bases removed from V and 4 bases from J, the gap between germline ends came to 11 bases.

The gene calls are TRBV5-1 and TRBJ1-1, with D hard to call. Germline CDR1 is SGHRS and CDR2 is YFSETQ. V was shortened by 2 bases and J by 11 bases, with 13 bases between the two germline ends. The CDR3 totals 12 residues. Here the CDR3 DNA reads TGCGCCAGCAGCTTTAACGGGAAGTCCGCTTTCTTT. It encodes CASSFNGKSAFF.

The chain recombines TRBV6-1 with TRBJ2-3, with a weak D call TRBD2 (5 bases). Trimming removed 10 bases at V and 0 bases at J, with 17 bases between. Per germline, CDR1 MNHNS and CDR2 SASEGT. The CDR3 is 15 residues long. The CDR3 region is CATSKGQRSTDTQYF. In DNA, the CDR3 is TGTGCCACCTCAAAGGGCCAGCGGAGCACAGATACGCAGTATTTT.

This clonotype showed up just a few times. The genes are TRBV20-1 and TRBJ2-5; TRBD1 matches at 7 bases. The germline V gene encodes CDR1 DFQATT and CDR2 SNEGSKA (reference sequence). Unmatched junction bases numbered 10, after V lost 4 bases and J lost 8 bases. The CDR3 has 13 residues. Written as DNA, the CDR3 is TGCAGTGCTAATCGGGACAGCCAAGTAACCCAGTACTTC. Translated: CSANRDSQVTQYF.